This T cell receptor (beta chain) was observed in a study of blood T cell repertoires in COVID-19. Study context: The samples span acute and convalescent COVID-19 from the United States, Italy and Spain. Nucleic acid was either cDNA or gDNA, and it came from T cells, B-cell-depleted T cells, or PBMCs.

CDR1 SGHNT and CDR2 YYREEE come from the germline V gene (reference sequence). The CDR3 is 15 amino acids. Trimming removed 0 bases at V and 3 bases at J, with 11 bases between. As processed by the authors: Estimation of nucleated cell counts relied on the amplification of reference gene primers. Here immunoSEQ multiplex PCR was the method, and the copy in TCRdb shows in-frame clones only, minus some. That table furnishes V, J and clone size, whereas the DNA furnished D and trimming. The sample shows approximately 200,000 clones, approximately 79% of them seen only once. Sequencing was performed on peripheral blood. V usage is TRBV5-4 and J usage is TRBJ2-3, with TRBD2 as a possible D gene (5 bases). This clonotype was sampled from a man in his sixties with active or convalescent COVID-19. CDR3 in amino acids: CASSLALANTDTQYF. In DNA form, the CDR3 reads TGTGCCAGCAGCTTGGCTCTAGCAAATACAGATACGCAGTATTTT.